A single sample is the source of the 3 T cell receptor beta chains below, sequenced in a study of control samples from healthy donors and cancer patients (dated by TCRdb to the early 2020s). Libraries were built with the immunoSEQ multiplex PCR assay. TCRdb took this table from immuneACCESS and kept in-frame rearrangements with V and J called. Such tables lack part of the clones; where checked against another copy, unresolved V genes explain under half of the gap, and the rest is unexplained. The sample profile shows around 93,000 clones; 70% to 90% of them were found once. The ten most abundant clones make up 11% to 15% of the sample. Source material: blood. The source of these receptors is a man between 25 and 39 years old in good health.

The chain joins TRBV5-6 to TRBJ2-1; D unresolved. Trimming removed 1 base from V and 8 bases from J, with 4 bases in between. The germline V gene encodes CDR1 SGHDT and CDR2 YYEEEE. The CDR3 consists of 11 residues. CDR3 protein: CASSLTDEQFF. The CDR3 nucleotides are TGTGCCAGCAGCTTGACTGATGAGCAGTTCTTC.

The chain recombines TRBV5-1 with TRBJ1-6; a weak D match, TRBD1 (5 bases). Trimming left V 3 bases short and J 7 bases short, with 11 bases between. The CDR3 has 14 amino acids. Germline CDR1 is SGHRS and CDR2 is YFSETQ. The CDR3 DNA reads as TGCGCCAGCAGCTCCGGGGCCCTCAATTCACCCCTCCACTTT. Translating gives CASSSGALNSPLHF. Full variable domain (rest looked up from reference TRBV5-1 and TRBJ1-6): KAGVTQTPRYLIKTRGQQVTLSCSPISGHRSVSWYQQTPGQGLQFLFEYFSETQRNKGNFPGRFSGRQFSNSRSEMNVSTLELGDSALYLCASSSGALNSPLHFGNGTRLTVT.

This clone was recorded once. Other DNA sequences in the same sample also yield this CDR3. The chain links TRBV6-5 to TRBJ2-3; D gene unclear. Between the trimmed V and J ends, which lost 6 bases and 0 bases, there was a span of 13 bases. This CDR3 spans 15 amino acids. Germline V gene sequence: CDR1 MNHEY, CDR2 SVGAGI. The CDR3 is CASSGAQLSTDTQYF. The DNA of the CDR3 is TGTGCCAGCAGCGGAGCCCAATTGAGCACAGATACGCAGTATTTT.